This TCR beta chain was captured in a study of blood T cell repertoires in COVID-19. Whole-study context: Acute-phase and convalescent COVID-19 samples originated in the United States, Italy and Spain. Sources were T cells, B-cell-depleted T cells, or PBMCs; the material itself was cDNA or gDNA.

Repertoires were generated with immunoSEQ multiplex PCR, while TCRdb's copy carries only in-frame clones and drops some. The sample holds about 120,000 clones; about 80% are singletons and the top ten take less than 8%. The TCR was taken from a man in his 70s with active or convalescent COVID-19. The specimen sequenced was peripheral blood.

CDR3 residues: CASSLGTSANEQFF. DNA of the CDR3: TGTGCCAGCAGCTTAGGGACTAGCGCCAATGAGCAGTTCTTC. V usage is TRBV11-2 and J usage is TRBJ2-1, with TRBD2 matching 9 bases. CDR3 length: 14 residues. J lost 6 bases, V lost 1 base, and 1 base had no gene match. The germline V gene encodes CDR1 SGHAT and CDR2 FQNNGV. Variable domain in full (rest from reference TRBV11-2 and TRBJ2-1): EAGVAQSPRYKIIEKRQSVAFWCNPISGHATLYWYQQILGQGPKLLIQFQNNGVVDDSQLPKDRFSAERLKGVDSTLKIQPAKLEDSAVYLCASSLGTSANEQFFGPGTRLTVL.